This T cell receptor (beta chain) came from a study of human CD4 T cells and Enterobacteriaceae. TCRdb keeps only in-frame clones here, not all; method: immunoSEQ multiplex PCR. The sample has about 29,000 clones, almost 85% seen once. As concerns this clone: Its target is not known.

The V end lost 6 bases, the J end lost 4 bases, and 11 bases lay between the germline ends. CDR1 and CDR2 (germline): WNHNN, SYGVQD (reference sequence). This CDR3 region has 13 residues. Study-level findings and limits: In the top 5%: about 55% of the 19 and about two thirds of the roughly 30 cross-reactive clonotypes. Ex vivo reactivity came only from nucleotide matches to CFSE-low cultures.

Memory CD4+ T cells were sorted as all CD4+ cells except CD45RA+CCR7+CD95- naive cells, over 95% pure. Swiss blood donation centers supplied the healthy donor blood. The genes are TRBV10-1 and TRBJ2-3; D remains unclear. The receptor comes from a human donor in good health. Sequencing input: memory CD4+ T cells from blood. CDR3 nucleotide sequence: TGCGCCAGCAGGGCATCGAGTGCAGATACGCAGTATTTT. Residues: CASRASSADTQYF.